Listed below are T cell receptor beta chains from one sample, sequenced in a study of monozygotic twins with inflammatory bowel disease. TCRdb re-called the 5' RACE reads and catalogs CDR3 proteins one per entry, DNA excluded. The sample data list fewer than 400,000 distinct CDR3 sequences. The sequencing sample was made of blood. The source of these receptors is a human donor with ulcerative colitis or Crohn's disease, or a healthy co-twin of an affected twin (not recorded which). Both conserved end residues are part of each CDR3.

V,J,CDR3
TRBV28,TRBJ2-5,CASSKPGTGGETQYF
TRBV7-9,TRBJ2-3,CASSLRIMPYDTQYF
TRBV20-1,TRBJ2-1,CSARDGGSIVNEQFF
TRBV30,TRBJ2-1,CARTPFGTTSGNEQFF
TRBV7-9,TRBJ1-4,CASSHGITDEKLFF
TRBV7-8,TRBJ2-2,CASSLIRGTENTGELFF
TRBV11-3,TRBJ1-1,CASSLDIHTEAFF
TRBV18,TRBJ2-7,CASSQGQGLFYF
TRBV6-2/TRBV6-3,TRBJ2-1,CASRRQGLADLYNEQFF
TRBV10-3,TRBJ1-2,CAISDSASGNYGYTF
TRBV12-3/TRBV12-4,TRBJ2-5,CASNHVGVRRLETQYF
TRBV7-6,TRBJ2-7,CASSPARPAYEQYF
TRBV15,TRBJ2-1,CATSRLGLAGTYNEQFF
TRBV7-9,TRBJ2-1,CASSQAGAGNEQFF
TRBV3-1,TRBJ2-5,CASSQDLGVETQYF
TRBV11-3,TRBJ2-2,CASSLMENTGELFF
TRBV7-2,TRBJ1-1,CASSPPGGGNTEAFF
TRBV5-6,TRBJ1-2,CASSQVRGREDYGYTF
TRBV20-1,TRBJ2-7,CSAGPLKGQTYEQYF
TRBV7-9,TRBJ1-1,CASSRETVDPTDAFF
TRBV7-2,TRBJ2-3,CASSSRPGDTQYF
TRBV7-9,TRBJ1-4,CASSFPVDRETNEKLFF
TRBV28,TRBJ2-3,CASSKADTSTDTQYF
TRBV29-1,TRBJ2-7,CSGGPGLYEQYF
TRBV5-4,TRBJ2-3,CASSFLSGGPTDTQYF
TRBV7-8,TRBJ2-3,CASSERLAGGSFGLDTQYF
TRBV9,TRBJ2-7,CASSVEGTGSGYEQYF
TRBV7-8,TRBJ2-3,CASSTGLAGNTQYF
TRBV28,TRBJ1-2,CASTAFYGYTF
TRBV25-1,TRBJ2-7,CASRDDYEQYF
TRBV10-2,TRBJ2-7,CASAEPVHSYEQYF
TRBV6-1,TRBJ2-4,CASSDLIKGSKNIQYF
TRBV7-2,TRBJ2-3,CASSSLGGKTDTQYF
TRBV9,TRBJ1-1,CASGVVSGTEAFF
TRBV30,TRBJ1-5,CAWSYGAQLNQPQHF